This T cell receptor beta chain stems from a study of T cells in Graves' hyperthyroidism and ophthalmopathy. The germline V and J ends were trimmed by 8 bases and 6 bases, with 10 bases remaining between them. The germline V gene has CDR1 ENHRY and CDR2 SYGVKD. The CDR3 loop spans 12 amino acids. RNA transcripts yielded amplified TCR beta CDR3 regions. The TCR CDR3 first-round RT-PCR relied on the HTBI primer set. One entry per CDR3 protein results from TCRdb running MiXCR on the multiplex PCR reads. Counted here are about 570,000 distinct CDR3 sequences, approximately 14% occurring once; the ten biggest clones make up around 13%. This clonotype was observed a few times. Its antigen remains unidentified. Diagnoses rested on clinical symptoms, serum thyroxine and TRAb, thyroid ultrasound and orbital computed tomography. Study-wide findings and caveats: Most expanded thyroid clonotypes above 0.001 recurred in blood.

What was sequenced was blood. The TCR sequence derives from a woman between 40 and 50 years old with Graves' hyperthyroidism. The rearrangement joins TRBV10-3 to TRBJ2-2, with unresolved D. The CDR3 bases are TGTGCCATCCGGTCGGGCGCCGGGGAGCTGTTTTTT. Translating it yields CAIRSGAGELFF.